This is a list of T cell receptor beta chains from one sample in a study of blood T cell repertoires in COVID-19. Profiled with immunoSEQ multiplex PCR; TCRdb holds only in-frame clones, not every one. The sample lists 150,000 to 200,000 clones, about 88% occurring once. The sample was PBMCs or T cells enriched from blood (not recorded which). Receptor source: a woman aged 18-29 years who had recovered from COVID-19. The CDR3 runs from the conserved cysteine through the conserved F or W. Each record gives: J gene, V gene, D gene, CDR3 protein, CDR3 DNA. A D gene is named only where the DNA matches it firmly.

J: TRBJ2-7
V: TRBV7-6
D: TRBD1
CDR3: CASSPGTGGNYEQYF
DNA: TGTGCCAGCAGCCCAGGGACAGGGGGGAACTACGAGCAGTACTTC

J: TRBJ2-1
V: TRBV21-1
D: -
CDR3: CASSTGQAKPYNEQFF
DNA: TGTGCCAGCAGCACCGGACAGGCAAAGCCCTACAATGAGCAGTTCTTC

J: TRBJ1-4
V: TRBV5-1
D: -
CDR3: CASSLESPGTRPEKLFF
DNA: TGCGCCAGCAGCTTGGAGTCCCCCGGGACTAGGCCGGAAAAACTGTTTTTT

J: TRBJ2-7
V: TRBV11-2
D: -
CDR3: CASSLDREQQYF
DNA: TGTGCCAGCAGCTTAGATCGGGAGCAGCAGTACTTC

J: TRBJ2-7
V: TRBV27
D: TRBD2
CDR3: CASSLWAPGLADRYEQYF
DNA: TGTGCCAGCAGTTTATGGGCACCGGGACTAGCGGACCGCTACGAGCAGTACTTC

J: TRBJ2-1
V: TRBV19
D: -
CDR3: CASSISLNLPGAQGNNEQFF
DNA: TGTGCCAGTAGTATATCGCTCAATCTTCCGGGAGCCCAAGGAAACAATGAGCAGTTCTTC

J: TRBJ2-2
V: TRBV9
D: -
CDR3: CASSVYRDGELFF
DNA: TGTGCCAGCAGCGTATACAGGGACGGGGAGCTGTTTTTT

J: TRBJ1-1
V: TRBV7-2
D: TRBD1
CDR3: CASSLAKGQGRRNTEAFF
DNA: TGTGCCAGCAGCTTAGCGAAGGGACAGGGCCGTCGGAACACTGAAGCTTTCTTT

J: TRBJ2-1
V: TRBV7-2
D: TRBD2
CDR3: CASSVGLADSQEQFF
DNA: TGTGCCAGCAGCGTCGGACTAGCCGATTCTCAAGAGCAGTTCTTC

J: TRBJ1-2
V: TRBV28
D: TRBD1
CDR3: CASSTRQGRDSGYTF
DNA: TGTGCCAGCAGTACCCGACAGGGTAGGGATAGTGGCTACACCTTC